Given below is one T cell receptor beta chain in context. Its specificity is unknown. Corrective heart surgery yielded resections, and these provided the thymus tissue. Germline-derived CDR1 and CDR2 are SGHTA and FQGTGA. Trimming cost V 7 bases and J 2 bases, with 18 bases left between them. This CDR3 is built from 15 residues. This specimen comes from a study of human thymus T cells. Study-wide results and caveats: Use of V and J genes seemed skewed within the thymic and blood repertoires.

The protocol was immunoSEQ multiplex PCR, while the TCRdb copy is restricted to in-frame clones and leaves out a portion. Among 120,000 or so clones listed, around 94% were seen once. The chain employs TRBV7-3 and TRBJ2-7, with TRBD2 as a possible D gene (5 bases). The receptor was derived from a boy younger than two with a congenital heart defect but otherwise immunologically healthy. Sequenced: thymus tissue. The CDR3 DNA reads TGTGCCAGCACCCCCTTGGCTAGCAGAGCCTACGAGCAGTACTTC. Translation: CASTPLASRAYEQYF.